This record looks at one T cell receptor beta chain sequence and its context. Authors' data handling: Nucleated cell number was recorded as an estimate derived from reference gene primer amplification. The protocol was immunoSEQ multiplex PCR, while the TCRdb copy is restricted to in-frame clones and leaves out a portion. The DNA gave D and trimming, while V, J and clone size come from that table. Found here are about 100,000 clones, roughly 87% of them singletons; the top ten hold 2% to 2.5%. The sample originates from a study of blood T cell repertoires in COVID-19. Study information: The study drew acute and convalescent COVID-19 samples from the United States, Italy and Spain. PBMCs, B-cell-depleted T cells, or T cells were the source of the cDNA or gDNA that made up the material.

The germline CDR1 and CDR2 sequences are MNHNY and SVGAGI (reference sequence). Losses at the gene ends were 5 bases for V and 6 bases for J; bases not matched to a gene: 9. CDR3 length: 15 amino acids. The chain employs TRBV6-6 and TRBJ1-5; 8 nucleotides align to TRBD1. This TCR derives from a middle-aged man with active COVID-19. Material: peripheral blood. The CDR3 here is CASSKGQGGSQPQHF. The CDR3 DNA is TGTGCCAGCAGTAAAGGACAGGGAGGGAGTCAGCCCCAGCATTTT.